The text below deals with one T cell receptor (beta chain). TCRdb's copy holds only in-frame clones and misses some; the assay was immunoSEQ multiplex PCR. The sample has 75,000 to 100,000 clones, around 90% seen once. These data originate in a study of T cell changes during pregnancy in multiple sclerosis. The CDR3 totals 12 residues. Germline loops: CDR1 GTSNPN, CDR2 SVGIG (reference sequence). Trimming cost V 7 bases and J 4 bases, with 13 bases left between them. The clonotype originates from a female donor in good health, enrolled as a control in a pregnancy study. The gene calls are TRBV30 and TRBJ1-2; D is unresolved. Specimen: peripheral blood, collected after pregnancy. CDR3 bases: TGTGCCTTCTCACACACCTCCTATGGCTACACCTTC. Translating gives CAFSHTSYGYTF.